Reported below is one T cell receptor beta chain. Its antigen remains unknown. TCRdb itself ran the 5' RACE reads through MiXCR, one entry per CDR3 protein. The sample yields hundreds of thousands of distinct CDR3 sequences, 20% to 25% seen once. V shed 8 bases and J 2 bases; nucleotides not matched to a gene: 9. Germline V CDR1 and CDR2: LGHDT, YNNKEL (reference sequence). This CDR3 spans 16 amino acids. This entry comes from a study of T-cell memory formation after mild COVID-19. Study background: TCR clusters were mostly donor specific. Study-wide findings and caveats: For contracting clones, CD4+ ones sat mainly in CM and EM, CD8+ in EMRA. Clones that contracted from day 15 to 85 were balanced CD4/CD8, while later expanders leaned CD4+. Second-wave clones peaking on day 37 lacked confirmed SARS-CoV-2 specificity.

This TCR was recovered from an adult woman who had mild COVID-19 (a few samples of this study predate the infection). Cell type and time point are not known. The chain recombines TRBV3-1 with TRBJ2-5; 12 nucleotides align to TRBD2. Sample: PBMCs or a T cell subset sorted from them (not recorded which). The CDR3 region has the DNA TGTGCCAGCTCCCCTGGGACTAGCGGGTCGCAAGAGACCCAGTACTTC. Protein product: CASSPGTSGSQETQYF.